The rows below give T cell receptor beta chains drawn from one sample of a study of T-cell memory formation after mild COVID-19. Via MiXCR, TCRdb re-called the 5' RACE reads, giving one row per CDR3 protein. The data show some 300,000 distinct CDR3 sequences, around 20% seen once. The sample comprised PBMCs or a T cell subset sorted from them (not recorded which). Source of these receptors: a man aged 18 to 29 who had mild COVID-19 (a few samples of this study predate the infection). Cell type and time point are not known. Each CDR3 is given with its conserved first and last residue. A D gene is named only where the DNA matches it firmly. Clone size is stated in some rows and not others, as once, few, many or a class when expanded.

TRBJ2-7 TRBV25-1 - TRBD1 TGTGCCAGCAGCCCCACAGGGGTGGGAACCTACGAGCAGTACTTC CASSPTGVGTYEQYF
TRBJ1-6 TRBV6-1 - - TGTGCCAGCACCTTTGAGGGGGGTGCTTCACCCCTCCACTTT CASTFEGGASPLHF
TRBJ2-1 TRBV12-3/TRBV12-4 few - TGTGCCAGCAGAGACAGGCACATAGGCAATGAGCAGTTCTTC CASRDRHIGNEQFF
TRBJ2-7 TRBV20-1 few TRBD2 TGCAGTGCTAGGGCATTTAGCGGGAGCTCCTACGAGCAGTACTTC CSARAFSGSSYEQYF
TRBJ1-1 TRBV6-5 few - TGTGCCAGCAGTTACTGGGGAGGGGACACTGAAGCTTTCTTT CASSYWGGDTEAFF
TRBJ1-5 TRBV20-1 many TRBD1 TGCAGTGCCGAAGCAGACAGGGCTGGGCAGCCCCAGCATTTT CSAEADRAGQPQHF
TRBJ1-6 TRBV6-4 - - TGTGCCAGCTATCGTAGGATTAATTCACCCCTCCACTTT CASYRRINSPLHF
TRBJ1-3 TRBV15 - TRBD1 TGTGCCACCAGCAGAGAATTCCGGACAGGGGTCGGAAACACCATATATTTT CATSREFRTGVGNTIYF
TRBJ1-2 TRBV6-5 - - TGTGCCAGCAATGCCGCAGGGACACACTATGGCTACACCTTC CASNAAGTHYGYTF
TRBJ1-2 TRBV5-1 few TRBD1 TGCGCCAGCAGGAAAGACAGGGGTGGCTATGGCTACACCTTC CASRKDRGGYGYTF
TRBJ2-7 TRBV28 - - TGTGCCAGCAGTTTAGGGGGGCGACTCTACGAGCAGTACTTC CASSLGGRLYEQYF
TRBJ1-6 TRBV10-3 - - TGTGCCATCCGGGGGGTGGGTAATTCACCCCTCCACTTT CAIRGVGNSPLHF
TRBJ2-2 TRBV6-5 many TRBD1 TGTGCCAGCAGTTATCGGGACAGGGGTCGCGGGGAGCTGTTTTTT CASSYRDRGRGELFF
TRBJ2-2 TRBV25-1 - - TGTGCCTTAAGGACGGTGAACACCGGGGAGCTGTTTTTT CALRTVNTGELFF
TRBJ1-3 TRBV11-2 - - TGTGCCAGCAGCTTAGAACGCTTTGGAAACACCATATATTTT CASSLERFGNTIYF
TRBJ1-5 TRBV7-2 few TRBD1 TGTGCCAGCAGCTTAGCTCCGACAGGGGGGCAGCCCCAGCATTTT CASSLAPTGGQPQHF
TRBJ2-2 TRBV5-6 - TRBD1 TGTGCCAGCAGCCCCGGACAGGGGGTCGGGGAGCTGTTTTTT CASSPGQGVGELFF
TRBJ2-5 TRBV20-1 few TRBD1 TGCAGTGCCCGGACAGGCCTAGAGACCCAGTACTTC CSARTGLETQYF
TRBJ2-2 TRBV6-1 - - TGTGCCAGCAGTGATAGGGCAGGCAAGAACGCCGGGGAGCTGTTTTTT CASSDRAGKNAGELFF
TRBJ1-1 TRBV4-3 - - TGCGCCAGCAGCCAAGATCGATCCAGGAGAAACACTGAAGCTTTCTTT CASSQDRSRRNTEAFF
TRBJ2-3 TRBV21-1 - - TGTGCCAGCAGCAAAGAGGGTTGGCAGGGAGAAATCACAGATACGCAGTATTTT CASSKEGWQGEITDTQYF
TRBJ1-5 TRBV27 - - TGTGCCAGCAGTTGGGGCAGCGGGCCCAATCAGCCCCAGCATTTT CASSWGSGPNQPQHF
TRBJ2-5 TRBV12-3/TRBV12-4 - TRBD1 TGTGCCAGCAGGGATTACAGGGGGCGAGGTTTGGAGACCCAGTACTTC CASRDYRGRGLETQYF
TRBJ1-5 TRBV12-3/TRBV12-4 - TRBD1 TGTGCCAGCAGGTTCCCCTCCCCAGGGGGTAAAGCCCCGGGGCGGCAGCCCCAGCATTTT CASRFPSPGGKAPGRQPQHF
TRBJ2-5 TRBV5-1 - - TGCGCCAGCAGCCCGAGGATCAGCCAAGAGACCCAGTACTTC CASSPRISQETQYF
TRBJ2-1 TRBV5-1 few - TGCGCCAGCAGCCCAAGACAGGCCTCCTACAATGAGCAGTTCTTC CASSPRQASYNEQFF
TRBJ1-1 TRBV5-1 few - TGCGCCAGCAGCTTGGAAAGACAGGTGAACACTGAAGCTTTCTTT CASSLERQVNTEAFF
TRBJ1-6 TRBV6-5 few - TGTGCCAGCAGTGTACAGAAGAGCTCCTATAATTCACCCCTCCACTTT CASSVQKSSYNSPLHF
TRBJ2-1 TRBV13 few TRBD2 TGTGCCGTTGGAAAAGCGGGGGGACAAAACAATGAGCAGTTCTTC CAVGKAGGQNNEQFF
TRBJ1-6 TRBV20-1 few - TGCAGTGCGAACAGTTATAATTCACCCCTCCACTTT CSANSYNSPLHF
TRBJ2-2 TRBV24-1 - - TGTGCCACCAGTACCTCTTCGGACTATCCCGGGGAGCTGTTTTTT CATSTSSDYPGELFF
TRBJ2-6 TRBV7-2 - - TGTGCCAGCAGCCGGGACTGGATCTCTGGGGCCAACGTCCTGACTTTC CASSRDWISGANVLTF
TRBJ2-3 TRBV30 few - TGTGCCTGGAGTGCCGACAGGTACACAGATACGCAGTATTTT CAWSADRYTDTQYF
TRBJ1-2 TRBV28 - TRBD1 TGTGCCAGCAGTCTTTCCGGGACAGTATATGGCTACACCTTC CASSLSGTVYGYTF
TRBJ2-1 TRBV5-1 - - TGCGCCAGCAGTAGGGGGGCTAGCTCCTACAATGAGCAGTTCTTC CASSRGASSYNEQFF
TRBJ2-6 TRBV4-3 few - TGCGCCAGCAGCCAAGCTTACCAGGGGGGCTCTGGGGCCAACGTCCTGACTTTC CASSQAYQGGSGANVLTF
TRBJ1-1 TRBV20-1 - - TGCAGTGCTAGAATCCCAGGGCAAAACACTGAAGCTTTCTTT CSARIPGQNTEAFF
TRBJ2-1 TRBV29-1 few TRBD1 TGCAGCGTCGGTACCGGGACAGGGAAATCCTACAATGAGCAGTTCTTC CSVGTGTGKSYNEQFF
TRBJ1-2 TRBV9 - - TGTGCCAGCAGCGGGCTGGGGCAGGCGTGGGACTATGGCTACACCTTC CASSGLGQAWDYGYTF
TRBJ2-2 TRBV9 - - TGTGCCAGCGCTAGTGCCACCGGGGAGCTGTTTTTT CASASATGELFF
TRBJ2-7 TRBV5-1 - TRBD2 TGCGCCAGCAGCTGGGCGGGGGTGAACCCCTATTCTTACGAGCAGTACTTC CASSWAGVNPYSYEQYF
TRBJ2-1 TRBV6-6 - TRBD1 TGTGCCAGCAGTTACTCGGGACAGCCCTACAATGAGCAGTTCTTC CASSYSGQPYNEQFF
TRBJ2-1 TRBV6-6 few - TGTGCCAGCACCAGCATGGGAAATGAGCAGTTCTTC CASTSMGNEQFF
TRBJ2-7 TRBV7-2 - - TGTGCCAGCAGCCACATGGACAGTATATACGAGCAGTACTTC CASSHMDSIYEQYF
TRBJ2-5 TRBV5-1 - TRBD2 TGCGCCAGCAGCCCGACTAGCGGGGGCCCCCAAGAGACCCAGTACTTC CASSPTSGGPQETQYF
TRBJ2-4 TRBV9 once - TGTGCCAGCAGCGTGAAAGGGCTTACCCGAGCCAAAAACATTCAGTACTTC CASSVKGLTRAKNIQYF
TRBJ1-2 TRBV4-3 - - TGCGCCAGCACCTCATTAGGAGGGACCTCGTATGGCTACACCTTC CASTSLGGTSYGYTF
TRBJ2-5 TRBV6-6 - - TGTGCCAGCAGGCGTCCCTCGGGGGCTCGAGAGACCCAGTACTTC CASRRPSGARETQYF
TRBJ2-3 TRBV27 few - TGTGCCAGCAGCAATACCCGGTCTAGTGGCGATACGCAGTATTTT CASSNTRSSGDTQYF
TRBJ2-7 TRBV29-1 - TRBD1 TGCAGCGTTGACAGGGGGTTCGGGGAGCAGTACTTC CSVDRGFGEQYF
TRBJ2-2 TRBV7-8 - - TGTGCCAGCACCGACGACAGATCGAACACCGGGGAGCTGTTTTTT CASTDDRSNTGELFF
TRBJ2-2 TRBV6-2/TRBV6-3 few - TGTGCCAGCAGTTGGGGTGGGTCCACCGGGGAGCTGTTTTTT CASSWGGSTGELFF
TRBJ2-3 TRBV10-3 - TRBD2 TGTGCCATCAGTGAACCAGTCGGAATAGCGGGGGGGCGGACAGATACGCAGTATTTT CAISEPVGIAGGRTDTQYF
TRBJ2-1 TRBV5-1 few - TGCGCCAGCAGCTCTACCCCGACCGGGGACAATGAGCAGTTCTTC CASSSTPTGDNEQFF
TRBJ2-2 TRBV5-8 - TRBD1 TGTGCCACACAGGCAGGGGGAACCGGGGAGCTGTTTTTT CATQAGGTGELFF